One sample yielded the 6 T cell receptor beta chains listed below, sequenced in a study of tumor-infiltrating lymphocytes in primary liver carcinoma. Co-extracted RNA and DNA came from roughly 20-30 mg of unsorted bulk tissue. A constant-region primer primed TCR beta cDNA synthesis from 500 ng of total RNA. Three rounds of nested multiplex PCR with slightly modified ARM-PCR produced TCR beta libraries. The two initial PCR rounds, around 11 cycles each, used TRBV1-TRBV30 forward and C-beta reverse primers. Using its own MiXCR run on the multiplex PCR reads, TCRdb lists one record per CDR3 protein. The table shows approximately 37,000 distinct CDR3 sequences, with over 65% occurring only once. What was sequenced was liver tumor tissue from sampling region 4. Regarding subset: tumor region T4, right-lateral pole. These receptors were obtained from a middle-aged man with primary liver carcinoma and hepatitis B virus infection.

Concerning this clonotype: One end of the junction does not line up with germline, which may come from a read error. The rearrangement uses TRBV29-1 and TRBJ1-4; 10 bases map to TRBD1. Germline CDR1 reads SQVTM; CDR2 reads ANQGSEA. The CDR3 has 13 residues. CDR3 loop: CSVWDRGNEKLFF. The CDR3 coding sequence is TGTAGCGTATGGGACAGGGGAAATGAAAAACTGTTTTTT.

The J gene is TRBJ2-3, the V gene TRBV7-9; D is unresolved. CDR1 is SEHNR, CDR2 FQNEAQ, per germline (reference sequence). V was pared by 2 bases and J by 15 bases, with 24 bases between. The CDR3 has 15 amino acids. CDR3 in amino acids: CASSLQAGSGDMHYF. Here the CDR3 DNA reads TGTGCCAGCAGCTTACAAGCCGGGTCTGGGGATATGCATTATTTT.

This clonotype came up many times. The chain joins TRBV21-1 to TRBJ2-1; TRBD2 was called by the table and not checked on the DNA. TRBV21-1 is assigned pseudogene status. CDR3 length: 14 amino acids. Here the CDR3 reads CASKTSGIENEQFF. DNA of the CDR3: TGTGCCAGCAAAACTAGCGGGATTGAGAATGAGCAGTTCTTC.

Points on this clonotype: The junction departs from the called germline gene at one end, perhaps through a read error. The CDR3 region is CARGRAGIGANVQTF. The CDR3 region has the DNA TGTGCCCGGGGGAGGGCAGGGATTGGGGCCAACGTCCAGACTTTC. V usage is TRBV30 and J usage is TRBJ2-6; 7 bases map to TRBD2. Germline V gene sequence: CDR1 GTSNPN, CDR2 SVGIG (reference sequence). This CDR3 has 15 residues.

This clonotype was counted only a few times. A junction end diverges from the germline sequence, so it may reflect a read error. This sequence joins TRBV6-5 and TRBJ2-1; the match to TRBD2 covers 7 bases. CDR3 length: 13 residues. The germline V gene has CDR1 MNHEY and CDR2 SVGAGI. For the CDR3, the DNA is TGTGCCACCAGTGGGGGGGGGAGGAATGAGCAATTCTTC. Its protein product is CATSGGGRNEQFF.

To note about this clonotype: The junction shows a germline mismatch at one end, possibly a read error. The CDR3 bases are TGTGCCAGGAGCTTACGATGGACATGGGAAAGCGAGCAGTACTTC. The encoded protein is CARSLRWTWESEQYF. The J gene is TRBJ2-7, the V gene TRBV11-2; D possibly corresponds to TRBD1 (5 bases). The CDR3 is 15 residues long. Germline V CDR1 and CDR2: SGHAT, FQNNGV.